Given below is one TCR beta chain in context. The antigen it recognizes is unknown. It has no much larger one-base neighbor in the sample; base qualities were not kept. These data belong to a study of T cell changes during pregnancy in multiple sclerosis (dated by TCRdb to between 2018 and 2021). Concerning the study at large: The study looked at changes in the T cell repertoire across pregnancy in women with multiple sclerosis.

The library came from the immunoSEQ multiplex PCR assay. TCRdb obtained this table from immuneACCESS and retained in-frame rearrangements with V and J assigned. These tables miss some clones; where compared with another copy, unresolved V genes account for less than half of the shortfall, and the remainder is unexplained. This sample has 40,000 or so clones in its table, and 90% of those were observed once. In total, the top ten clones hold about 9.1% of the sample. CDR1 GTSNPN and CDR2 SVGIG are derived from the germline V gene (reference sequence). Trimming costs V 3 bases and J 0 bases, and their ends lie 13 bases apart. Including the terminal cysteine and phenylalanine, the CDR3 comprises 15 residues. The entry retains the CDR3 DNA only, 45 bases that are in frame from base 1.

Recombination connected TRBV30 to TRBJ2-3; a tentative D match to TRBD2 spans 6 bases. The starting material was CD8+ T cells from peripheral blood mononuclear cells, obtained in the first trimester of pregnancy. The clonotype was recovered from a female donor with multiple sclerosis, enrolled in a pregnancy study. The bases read TGTGCCTGGAGATCGCCAGGGACTAGCACAGATACGCAGTATTTT. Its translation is CAWRSPGTSTDTQYF.